This TCR beta chain is from a study of cytomegalovirus exposure and HLA in healthy donors. Study-wide background: Among about 400 genotyped donors, roughly 80% fell in the Caucasian-associated ancestry cluster. Study-wide points: A further, later analysis showed that HLA-associated TCR beta chains (compared with equally common others) were more clonally expanded. Presence/absence analyses took donor sequencing depth as roughly uniform. An analysis done earlier found most TCR beta V segments productive about 90% or about 30% of the time.

This clone was recorded once. As yet, its antigen is unknown. CDR1 is SNHLY and CDR2 is FYNNEI in the germline V gene. This CDR3 has 12 residues. V gave up 5 bases and J gave up 3 bases, with 8 bases separating them. In the PCR, 60 Vbeta and 13 Jbeta primers were used. Method: immunoSEQ multiplex PCR; TCRdb's copy keeps in-frame clones and lacks some. The table lists over 100,000 clones, approximately 81% of them singletons. Sequenced: PBMCs. The receptor's source is a woman between 18 and 29 years old in good health and CMV-seropositive. The chain joins TRBV2 to TRBJ2-7; D is possibly TRBD2 (6 bases). The chain's CDR3 is CASSRLVYEQYF. The CDR3 coding sequence is TGTGCCAGCAGTAGACTAGTCTACGAGCAGTACTTC.